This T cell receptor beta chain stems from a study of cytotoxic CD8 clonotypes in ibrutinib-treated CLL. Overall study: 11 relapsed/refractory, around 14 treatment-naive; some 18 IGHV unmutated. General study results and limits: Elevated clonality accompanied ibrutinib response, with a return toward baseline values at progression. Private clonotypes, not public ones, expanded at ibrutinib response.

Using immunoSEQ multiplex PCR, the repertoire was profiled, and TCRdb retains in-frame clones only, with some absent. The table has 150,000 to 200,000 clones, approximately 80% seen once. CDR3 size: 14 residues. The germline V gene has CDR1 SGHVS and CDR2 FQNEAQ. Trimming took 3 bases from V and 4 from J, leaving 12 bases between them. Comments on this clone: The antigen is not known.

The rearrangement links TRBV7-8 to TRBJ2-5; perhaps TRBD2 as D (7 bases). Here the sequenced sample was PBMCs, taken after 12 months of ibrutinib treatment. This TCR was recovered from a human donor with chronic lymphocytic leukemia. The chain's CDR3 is CASSLGGGRETQYF. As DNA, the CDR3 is TGTGCCAGCAGCTTGGGGGGGGGCAGAGAGACCCAGTACTTC. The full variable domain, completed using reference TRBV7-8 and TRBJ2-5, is GAGVSQSPRYKVAKRGQDVALRCDPISGHVSLFWYQQALGQGPEFLTYFQNEAQLDKSGLPSDRFFAERPEGSVSTLKIQRTQQEDSAVYLCASSLGGGRETQYFGPGTRLLVL.